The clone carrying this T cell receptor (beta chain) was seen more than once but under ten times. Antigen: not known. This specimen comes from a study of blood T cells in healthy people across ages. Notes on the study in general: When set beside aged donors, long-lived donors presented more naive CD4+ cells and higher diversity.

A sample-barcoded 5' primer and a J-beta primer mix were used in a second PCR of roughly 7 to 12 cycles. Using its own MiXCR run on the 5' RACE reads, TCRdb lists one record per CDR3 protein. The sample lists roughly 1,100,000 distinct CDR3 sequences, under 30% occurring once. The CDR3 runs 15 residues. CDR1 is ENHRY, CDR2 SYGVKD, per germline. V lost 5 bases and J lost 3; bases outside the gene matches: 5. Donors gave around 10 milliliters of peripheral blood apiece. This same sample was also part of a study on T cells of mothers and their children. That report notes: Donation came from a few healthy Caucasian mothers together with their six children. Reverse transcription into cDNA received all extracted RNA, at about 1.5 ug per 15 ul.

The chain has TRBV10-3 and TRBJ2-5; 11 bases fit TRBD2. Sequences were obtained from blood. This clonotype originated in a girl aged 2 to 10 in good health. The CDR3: CAISISGGAEETQYF. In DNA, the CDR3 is TGTGCCATCAGTATTAGCGGGGGGGCCGAAGAGACCCAGTACTTC.